This T cell receptor beta chain was recorded in a study of T cell responses to AZD1222 COVID-19 vaccine. The CDR3 is made up of 15 amino acids. Trimming left V 5 bases short and J 2 bases short, with 13 bases between. Germline lookup yields CDR1 SGHVS and CDR2 FQNEAQ. Concerning this clone itself: Its antigen is not known.

Whole-study results and caveats: Repertoire sampling was restricted to post-peak T cell response timepoints.

Profiling relied on immunoSEQ multiplex PCR, and the TCRdb table lists in-frame clones only, not all of them. The sample includes about 150,000 clones, around 93% of them seen just once. The sample in question was peripheral blood, obtained 28 days after the second AZD1222 dose. This TCR came from an adult who received the AZD1222 COVID-19 vaccine. The chain is built from TRBV7-8 and TRBJ1-5; D ambiguous. This CDR3 is CASSPYGWGNQPQHF. The CDR3 nucleotides are TGTGCCAGCAGCCCATACGGGTGGGGCAATCAGCCCCAGCATTTT.